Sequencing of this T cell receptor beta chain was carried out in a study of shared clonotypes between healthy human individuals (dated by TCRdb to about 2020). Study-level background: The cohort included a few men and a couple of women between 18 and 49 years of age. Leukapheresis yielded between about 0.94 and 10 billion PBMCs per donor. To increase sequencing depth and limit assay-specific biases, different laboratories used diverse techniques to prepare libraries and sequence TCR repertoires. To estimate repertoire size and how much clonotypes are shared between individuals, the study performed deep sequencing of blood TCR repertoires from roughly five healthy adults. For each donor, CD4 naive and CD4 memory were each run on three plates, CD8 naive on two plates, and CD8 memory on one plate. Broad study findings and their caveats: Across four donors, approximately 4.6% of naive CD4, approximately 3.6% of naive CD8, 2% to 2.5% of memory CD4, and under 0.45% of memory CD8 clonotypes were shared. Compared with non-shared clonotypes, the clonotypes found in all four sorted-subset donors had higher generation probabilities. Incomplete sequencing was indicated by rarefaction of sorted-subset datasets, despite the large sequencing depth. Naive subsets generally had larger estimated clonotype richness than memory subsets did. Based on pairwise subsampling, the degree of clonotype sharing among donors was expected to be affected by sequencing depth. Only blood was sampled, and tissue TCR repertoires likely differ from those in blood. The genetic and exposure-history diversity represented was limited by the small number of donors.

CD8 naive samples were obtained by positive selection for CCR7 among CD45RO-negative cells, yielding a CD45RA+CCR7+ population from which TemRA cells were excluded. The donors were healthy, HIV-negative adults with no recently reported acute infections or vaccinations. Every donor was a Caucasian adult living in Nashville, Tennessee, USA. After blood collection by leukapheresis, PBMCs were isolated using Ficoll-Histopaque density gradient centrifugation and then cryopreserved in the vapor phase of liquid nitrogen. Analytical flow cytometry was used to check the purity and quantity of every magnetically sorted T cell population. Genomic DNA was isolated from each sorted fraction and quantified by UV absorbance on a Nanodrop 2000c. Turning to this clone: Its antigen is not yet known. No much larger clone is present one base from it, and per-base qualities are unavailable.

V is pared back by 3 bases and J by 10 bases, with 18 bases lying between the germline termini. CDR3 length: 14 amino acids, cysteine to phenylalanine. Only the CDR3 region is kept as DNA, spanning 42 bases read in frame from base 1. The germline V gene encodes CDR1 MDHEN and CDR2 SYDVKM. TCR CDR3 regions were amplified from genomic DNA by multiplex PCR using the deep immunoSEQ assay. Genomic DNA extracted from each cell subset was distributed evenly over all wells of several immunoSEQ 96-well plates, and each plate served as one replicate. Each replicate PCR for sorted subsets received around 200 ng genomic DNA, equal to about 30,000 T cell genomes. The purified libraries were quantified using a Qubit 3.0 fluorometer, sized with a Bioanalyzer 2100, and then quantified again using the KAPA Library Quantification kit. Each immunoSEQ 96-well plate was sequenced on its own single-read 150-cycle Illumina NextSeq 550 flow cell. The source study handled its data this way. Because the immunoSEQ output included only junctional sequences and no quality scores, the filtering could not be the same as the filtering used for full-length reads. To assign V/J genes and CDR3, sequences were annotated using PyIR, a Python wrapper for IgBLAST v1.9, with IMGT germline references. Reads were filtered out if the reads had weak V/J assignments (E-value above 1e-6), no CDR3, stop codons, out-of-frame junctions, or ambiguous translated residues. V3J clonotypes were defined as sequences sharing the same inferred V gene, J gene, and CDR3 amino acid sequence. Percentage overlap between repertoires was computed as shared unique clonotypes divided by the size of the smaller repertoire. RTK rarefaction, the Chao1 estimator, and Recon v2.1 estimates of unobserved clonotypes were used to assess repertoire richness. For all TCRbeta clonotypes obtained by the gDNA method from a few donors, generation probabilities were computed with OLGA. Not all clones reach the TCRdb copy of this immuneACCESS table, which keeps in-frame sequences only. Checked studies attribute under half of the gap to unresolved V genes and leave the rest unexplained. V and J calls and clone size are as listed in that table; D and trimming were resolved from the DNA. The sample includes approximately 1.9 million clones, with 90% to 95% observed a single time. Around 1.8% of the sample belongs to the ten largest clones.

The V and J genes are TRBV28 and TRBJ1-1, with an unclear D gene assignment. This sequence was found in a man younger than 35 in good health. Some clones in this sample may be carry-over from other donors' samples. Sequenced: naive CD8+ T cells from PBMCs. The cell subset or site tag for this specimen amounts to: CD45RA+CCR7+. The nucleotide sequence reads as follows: TGTGCCAGCAGTTTCCGGAACAAGTTGAGTAGAGCTTTCTTT. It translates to CASSFRNKLSRAFF.